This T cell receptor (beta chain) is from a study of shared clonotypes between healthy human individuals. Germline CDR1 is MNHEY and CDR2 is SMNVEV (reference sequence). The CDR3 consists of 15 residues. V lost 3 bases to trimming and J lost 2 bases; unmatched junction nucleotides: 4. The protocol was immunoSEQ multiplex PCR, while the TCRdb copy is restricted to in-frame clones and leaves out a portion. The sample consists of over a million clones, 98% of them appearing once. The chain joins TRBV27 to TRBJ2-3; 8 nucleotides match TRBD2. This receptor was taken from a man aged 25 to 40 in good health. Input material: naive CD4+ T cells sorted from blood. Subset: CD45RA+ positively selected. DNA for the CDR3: TGTGCCAGCAGTTTCAGTAGCGGGACCACAGATACGCAGTATTTT. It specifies CASSFSSGTTDTQYF.